This is a list of T cell receptor beta chains from one sample in a study of T cell responses to AZD1222 COVID-19 vaccine. The table came from immunoSEQ multiplex PCR; TCRdb's copy has only in-frame clones and leaves some out. This repertoire shows fewer than 200,000 clones, roughly 94% found once; its top ten account for 1.5% to 2%. The material sequenced was peripheral blood, taken 28 days after the second AZD1222 dose. These receptors were obtained from an adult who received the AZD1222 COVID-19 vaccine. Each CDR3 is given with its conserved first and last residue. D genes are given only for firm matches.

TRBV7-2	TRBJ2-3	TRBD2	CASSLGRGGIDTQYF
TRBV5-1	TRBJ1-1	TRBD1	CASSLETGSNTEAFF
TRBV6-6	TRBJ2-3	.	CASSHRGAPPDTQYF
TRBV11-2	TRBJ1-1	TRBD1	CASSLDRGARVYTEAFF
TRBV11-3	TRBJ2-2	.	CASSLDRWKQQNTGELFF
TRBV3-1/TRBV3-2	TRBJ2-1	.	CASSHLRAGSNEQFF
TRBV19	TRBJ2-1	TRBD2	CASSPRTSGRIESYNEQFF
TRBV7-2	TRBJ1-6	.	CASSLRTVDNSPLHF
TRBV27	TRBJ1-2	.	CASSFSRGNYGYTF
TRBV5-8	TRBJ1-3	TRBD1	CASSGGQAYSGNTIYF
TRBV9	TRBJ2-1	TRBD2	CASSLGLAGRNEQFF
TRBV19	TRBJ1-5	.	CASTPKGNQPQHF
TRBV5-5	TRBJ2-1	.	CASSPSRYYGEQFF
TRBV6-5	TRBJ1-1	.	CASSPRGSMNTEAFF
TRBV5-5	TRBJ2-5	.	CASSFGGRETQYF
TRBV4-3	TRBJ1-6	.	CASSQDFGSTYSPLHF
TRBV7-9	TRBJ2-3	.	CASSPTSGADTQYF
TRBV6-2/TRBV6-3	TRBJ1-4	.	CASSSREKLFF
TRBV10-3	TRBJ2-7	.	CAIGGTGADEQYF
TRBV7-2	TRBJ1-3	.	CASSSQQGRNTIYF
TRBV28	TRBJ1-2	TRBD1	CASSTGQGDYGYTF
TRBV6-5	TRBJ2-1	TRBD2	CASSYRGEGEQFF
TRBV5-5	TRBJ1-4	.	CASSLPGRIGEKLFF
TRBV14	TRBJ1-2	.	CASSQVGGEVHGYTF
TRBV5-4	TRBJ1-1	TRBD1	CASSLTGGLNTEAFF
TRBV6-5	TRBJ1-2	TRBD1	CASTPIAGQSYGYTF
TRBV20-1	TRBJ1-5	.	CSASPLFAGQPQHF
TRBV7-2	TRBJ2-3	TRBD2	CASSPTSGGTYTQYF
TRBV7-3	TRBJ2-7	.	CASSFFLGSDEQYF
TRBV2	TRBJ1-2	.	CARRMTAAYGYTF
TRBV7-2	TRBJ1-4	TRBD1	CASSPGGQGNEKLFF
TRBV4-2	TRBJ1-5	TRBD1	CASSQELRGSPYSNQPQHF
TRBV11-3	TRBJ2-2	.	CASNLVNGELFF
TRBV2	TRBJ1-5	TRBD1	CASSVRQGEDQPQHF
TRBV9	TRBJ1-6	.	CASSVGEINSPLYF
TRBV6-6	TRBJ1-2	.	CASSGRGYGYTF
TRBV6-2/TRBV6-3	TRBJ1-2	.	CASSYSGRYGGYTF
TRBV11-2	TRBJ1-3	.	CASSFTDGVAGNTIYF
TRBV13	TRBJ2-1	TRBD2	CASSLGGSGRNNEQFF
TRBV4-1	TRBJ2-7	.	CASSQVWGQNYEQYF
TRBV14	TRBJ2-7	TRBD1	CASTRAGTGAVEQYF
TRBV2	TRBJ2-3	TRBD2	CASSPGLDTDTQYF
TRBV7-2	TRBJ1-5	TRBD1	CASSLGQGKHQPQHF
TRBV7-6	TRBJ2-7	.	CASSYIQGPSYEQYF
TRBV18	TRBJ1-2	.	CASSPSWGGYGYTF